The 32 T cell receptor beta chains below were found in one sample sequenced in a study of T cells in Graves' hyperthyroidism and ophthalmopathy. Amplified regions were TCR beta CDR3 sequences from RNA transcripts. Researchers ran a first-round RT-PCR on the TCR CDR3 using the HTBI primer set. From the multiplex PCR reads, TCRdb called clonotypes with MiXCR, one entry per CDR3 protein. Among around 500,000 distinct CDR3 sequences listed, approximately 16% were seen once. Source material: blood. The receptors were gathered from a woman under 40 with Graves' ophthalmopathy.

This clonotype was counted at least ten times. The chain has TRBV7-2 and TRBJ2-7; 7 bases line up with TRBD2. V shed 1 base and J 3 bases; nucleotides not matched to a gene: 9. The CDR3 runs 16 residues. Germline-derived CDR1 and CDR2 are SGHTA and FQGNSA. As DNA, the CDR3 is TGTGCCAGCAGCTTAGAAACCCACGCGGGAGACTACGAGCAGTACTTC. Residues: CASSLETHAGDYEQYF.

As for this clonotype: Being one base from a much bigger clone, this may be a read error. The rearrangement joins TRBV5-1 to TRBJ2-5, with unresolved D. The CDR3 covers 14 residues. V lost 1 base, J lost 3 bases, and 10 bases lay in between. Germline V gene lookup returns CDR1 SGHRS and CDR2 YFSETQ. CDR3 coding DNA: TGCGCCAGCAGCTTGACCAAGGGCGAAGAGACCCAGTACTTC. The encoded protein is CASSLTKGEETQYF.

The chain combines TRBV29-1 with TRBJ2-2, with unresolved D. V lost 5 bases and J 5 bases, leaving 15 bases between the germline ends. The CDR3 totals 14 residues. Germline lookup yields CDR1 SQVTM and CDR2 ANQGSEA. This chain's CDR3 is CSVSIPQRTGELFF. CDR3 coding DNA: TGCAGCGTTTCTATCCCGCAAAGGACCGGGGAGCTGTTTTTT.

This clonotype was observed many times. The chain couples TRBV15 to TRBJ1-2, with 8 bases aligning to TRBD1. V dropped 7 bases and J dropped 3; count of bases not matched to a gene: 10. CDR3 length: 15 residues. The germline V gene has CDR1 LNHNV and CDR2 YYDKDF (reference sequence). CDR3 in amino acids: CATTRPGQEDYGYTF. CDR3 sequence (DNA): TGTGCCACCACTCGTCCGGGACAGGAAGACTATGGCTACACCTTC.

In this sample, this clonotype turned up many times. The chain uses TRBV20-1 and TRBJ2-1; a possible D gene is TRBD2 (5 bases). V was pared by 5 bases and J by 8 bases, with 13 bases between. CDR3 length: 12 amino acids. CDR1 is DFQATT and CDR2 is SNEGSKA in the germline V gene (reference sequence). In nucleotides, the CDR3 is TGCAGTGCTCCGGACTCAGGCGATGAGCAGTTCTTC. Translating it yields CSAPDSGDEQFF.

This clonotype was counted many times. The J gene is TRBJ2-7, the V gene TRBV7-3; maybe TRBD1 (6 bases). There are 15 residues in the CDR3. Germline V gene sequence: CDR1 SGHTA, CDR2 FQGTGA. Trimming left V 5 bases short and J 5 bases short, with 19 bases between. As DNA, the CDR3 is TGTGCCAGCAGCATGGCAGGGACAAGAGGGGACGAGCAGTACTTC. Protein: CASSMAGTRGDEQYF.

The chain has TRBV2 and TRBJ2-4, with D possibly matching TRBD1 (6 bases). Trimming removed 6 bases at V and 14 bases at J, with 17 bases between. The V gene's germline CDR1 is SNHLY and CDR2 FYNNEI. CDR3 length equals 12 residues. DNA for the CDR3: TGTGCCAGCAGCGTCCAAACAGGGATAAAGTACTTC. Amino acid sequence: CASSVQTGIKYF.

V usage is TRBV3-1 and J usage is TRBJ2-5; 8 nucleotides match TRBD2. Losses at the gene ends were 4 bases for V and 3 bases for J; bases not matched to a gene: 4. CDR1 is LGHDT, CDR2 YNNKEL, per germline (reference sequence). The CDR3 has 14 residues. CDR3 in amino acids: CASSPGTREETQYF. The CDR3 nucleotides are TGTGCCAGCAGCCCCGGGACTAGAGAAGAGACCCAGTACTTC.

The CDR3, as DNA: TGCAGTCCGAGTGAGTTTGGCGGGAGGGCCAGTGGCGCTACGCAGTATTTT. It is translated as CSPSEFGGRASGATQYF. The chain joins TRBV20-1 to TRBJ2-3; 9 nucleotides align to TRBD2. V lost 8 bases to trimming and J lost 8 bases; unmatched junction nucleotides: 23. Germline CDR1 is DFQATT and CDR2 is SNEGSKA (reference sequence). This CDR3 region has 17 residues.

As concerns this clonotype: One base away lies a much larger clone, so this may be a sequencing read error. The chain recombines TRBV9 with TRBJ1-2; no clear D gene. This CDR3 region has 14 residues. CDR1 and CDR2 from the germline V gene are SGDLS and YYNGEE. CDR3 sequence: CVSSGSGGVYGYTF. The CDR3 region has the DNA TGTGTCAGCAGCGGTTCCGGTGGGGTCTATGGCTACACCTTC.

The sample holds many counts of this clonotype. The chain carries TRBV10-1 and TRBJ2-1; D is perhaps TRBD2 (6 bases). CDR1 WNHNN and CDR2 SYGVQD come from the germline V gene (reference sequence). The CDR3 extends over 14 amino acids. Trimming cost V 4 bases and J 6 bases, with 13 bases left between them. In DNA, the CDR3 is TGCGCCAGCAGTGGTAGCGGACCTCTCAATGAGCAGTTCTTC. Translation gives CASSGSGPLNEQFF.

This clonotype showed up just a few times. The rearrangement uses TRBV3-1 and TRBJ2-2, with a tentative D call TRBD2 (5 bases). Trimming removed 3 bases from V and 3 bases from J, with 8 bases in between. Per germline, CDR1 LGHDT and CDR2 YNNKEL (reference sequence). The length of the CDR3 is 14 residues. CDR3 region: CASSQGDYTGELFF. CDR3 in DNA: TGTGCCAGCAGCCAGGGAGATTACACCGGGGAGCTGTTTTTT.

This clonotype was detected ten times or more. This chain uses TRBV7-3 with TRBJ2-1, with D hard to call. In germline, CDR1 is SGHTA, CDR2 FQGTGA. The CDR3 is made up of 15 amino acids. Trimming cost V 0 bases and J 3 bases, with 9 bases left between them. The CDR3, as DNA: TGTGCCAGCAGCTTAACTCCAGGTGGCTACAATGAGCAGTTCTTC. It yields the protein CASSLTPGGYNEQFF.

This clonotype was counted many times. The gene calls are TRBV5-1 and TRBJ2-7; 7 positions agree with TRBD1. Germline V gives CDR1 SGHRS, CDR2 YFSETQ. V was pared by 7 bases and J by 4 bases, with 2 bases of the junction left unmatched. The CDR3 loop spans 11 amino acids. The CDR3 DNA is TGCGCCAGCGGGGGACAGTACGAGCAGTACTTC. Protein sequence: CASGGQYEQYF.

This rearrangement joins TRBV28 to TRBJ1-1, with D uncertain. The germline CDR1 and CDR2 sequences are MDHEN and SYDVKM. CDR3 length equals 12 residues. V lost 10 bases, J lost 5 bases, and 14 bases lay in between. The chain's CDR3 is CATHRLGTEAFF. CDR3 coding DNA: TGTGCCACCCATCGTTTGGGGACTGAAGCTTTCTTT.

This clonotype was picked up a small number of times. The rearrangement links TRBV7-8 to TRBJ2-2; 8 bases match TRBD1. The CDR3 is 15 residues long. V gave up 2 bases and J gave up 6 bases; unmatched junction bases: 5. The V gene's germline CDR1 is SGHVS and CDR2 FQNEAQ. DNA for the CDR3: TGTGCCAGCAGCTTAATGGGACAGGACGCCGGGGAGCTGTTTTTT. Residues: CASSLMGQDAGELFF.

The genes are TRBV7-3 and TRBJ1-3; D perhaps matches TRBD1 (6 bases). V lost 0 bases and J 4 bases, leaving 13 bases between the germline ends. The length of the CDR3 is 16 residues. Germline-derived CDR1 and CDR2 are SGHTA and FQGTGA. The CDR3 region is CASSLTADSSGNTIYF. The CDR3 DNA follows: TGTGCCAGCAGCTTAACGGCGGACAGCTCCGGAAACACCATATATTTT. The entire variable domain, with the rest obtained from reference TRBV7-3 and TRBJ1-3, is as follows: GAGVSQTPSNKVTEKGKYVELRCDPISGHTALYWYRQSLGQGPEFLIYFQGTGAADDSGLPNDRFFAVRPEGSVSTLKIQRTERGDSAVYLCASSLTADSSGNTIYFGEGSWLTVV.

This clonotype was detected a few times. V is TRBV28 and J is TRBJ2-2, with a weak D call TRBD1 (5 bases). The germline V gene encodes CDR1 MDHEN and CDR2 SYDVKM. The V and J ends lost 4 bases and 5 bases respectively, with 14 bases between them. The CDR3 loop spans 15 amino acids. DNA for the CDR3: TGTGCCAGCAGTTCCTCAGGCAGGGCTACCGGGGAGCTGTTTTTT. Amino acids: CASSSSGRATGELFF.

This clonotype was picked up a small number of times. This rearrangement joins TRBV12-3 or TRBV12-4 to TRBJ1-4; D is undetermined. V dropped 7 bases and J dropped 3 bases, with 12 bases sitting between them. This CDR3 region has 14 residues. The CDR3, as DNA: TGTGCCAGCACCTCTCGTGGGGCTAATGAAAAACTGTTTTTT. The encoded protein is CASTSRGANEKLFF.

This clonotype was detected many times. The chain has TRBV29-1 and TRBJ2-2, with D perhaps matching TRBD1 or TRBD2 (6 bases each). CDR1 SQVTM and CDR2 ANQGSEA come from the germline V gene. The ends were cut back, 3 bases at V and 7 bases at J, with 18 bases in the middle. This CDR3 has 15 residues. The CDR3 is CSVDGGRGRYGELFF. The CDR3 region has the DNA TGCAGCGTTGACGGGGGACGGGGGCGTTACGGGGAGCTGTTTTTT.

J is TRBJ2-5 and V is TRBV6-1; 7 bases match TRBD1. V lost 7 bases and J lost 2; bases outside the gene matches: 10. Germline values: CDR1 MNHNS, CDR2 SASEGT. The CDR3 has 15 amino acids. CDR3 region: CASNPNRDRQETQYF. CDR3 DNA: TGTGCCAGCAATCCTAACCGGGACAGACAAGAGACCCAGTACTTC.

In this sample, this clonotype turned up a few times. This chain links TRBV7-9 with TRBJ2-1; D remains unclear. With 0 bases removed from V and 15 bases from J, the gap between germline ends came to 9 bases. Germline CDR1 and CDR2: SEHNR and FQNEAQ (reference sequence). The CDR3 length is 11 residues. The CDR3 region has the DNA TGTGCCAGCAGCTTAGCCGTTAAAAGGTTCTTC. Amino acid sequence: CASSLAVKRFF.

The table lists this clonotype with many counts. The V gene is TRBV28, the J gene TRBJ2-1; no definite D call. V lost 5 bases, J lost 4 bases, and 9 bases lay in between. Germline assignment: CDR1 MDHEN and CDR2 SYDVKM. This CDR3 comprises 13 residues. DNA of the CDR3: TGTGCCAGCAGTCCCTCAGTGTACAATGAGCAGTTCTTC. Translating it yields CASSPSVYNEQFF. Together with reference TRBV28 and TRBJ2-1, the CDR3 gives the full variable domain: DVKVTQSSRYLVKRTGEKVFLECVQDMDHENMFWYRQDPGLGLRLIYFSYDVKMKEKGDIPEGYSVSREKKERFSLILESASTNQTSMYLCASSPSVYNEQFFGPGTRLTVL.

This clonotype showed up many times. This sequence joins TRBV28 and TRBJ2-3; D gene ambiguous. The CDR3 is 10 amino acids. Trimming stripped 6 bases from V and 6 bases from J, with 4 bases between. Germline V CDR1 and CDR2: MDHEN, SYDVKM. The CDR3, as DNA: TGTGCCAGCAGGATGGATACGCAGTATTTT. Its translation is CASRMDTQYF. Full variable domain (missing parts from reference TRBV28 and TRBJ2-3): DVKVTQSSRYLVKRTGEKVFLECVQDMDHENMFWYRQDPGLGLRLIYFSYDVKMKEKGDIPEGYSVSREKKERFSLILESASTNQTSMYLCASRMDTQYFGPGTRLTVL.

The chain joins TRBV19 to TRBJ2-3; D gene uncertain. The V end lost 6 bases, the J end lost 2 bases, and 9 bases lay between the germline ends. Germline CDR1 reads LNHDA; CDR2 reads SQIVND (reference sequence). The CDR3 spans 13 residues. The CDR3 sequence is CASSFTVTDTQYF. The DNA for the CDR3 is TGTGCCAGTAGCTTCACCGTCACAGATACGCAGTATTTT.

This clonotype was seen many times. The chain uses TRBV7-9 and TRBJ2-1, with a tentative D call TRBD1 (5 bases). Trimming pared 3 bases from V and 5 bases from J, leaving 8 bases between. The CDR3 is made up of 13 amino acids. Germline CDR1 SEHNR, CDR2 FQNEAQ (reference sequence). CDR3 DNA: TGTGCCAGCAGCTTGACAGAGCACAATGAGCAGTTCTTC. It encodes CASSLTEHNEQFF.

This clonotype was recorded at least ten times. The CDR3 region has the DNA TGCAGTGCCAGGGGAAGTACCCCGAACACTGAAGCTTTCTTT. Protein sequence: CSARGSTPNTEAFF. The V gene is TRBV20-1, the J gene TRBJ1-1, with a possible D match to TRBD1 (6 bases). Trimming took off 6 bases at V and 1 base at J, with 15 bases between the two ends. The CDR3 spans 14 residues. Germline CDR1 DFQATT, CDR2 SNEGSKA (reference sequence).

This clonotype appeared many times. V is TRBV11-2 and J is TRBJ2-3; 7 bases fit TRBD1. CDR3 length: 16 residues. V gave up 1 base and J gave up 3 bases; unmatched junction bases: 7. CDR1 and CDR2 (germline): SGHAT, FQNNGV. The CDR3 DNA is TGTGCCAGCAGCTTAGGGGGGACAGTCCAAACAGATACGCAGTATTTT. Its translation: CASSLGGTVQTDTQYF.

This clonotype was detected ten times or more. The chain recombines TRBV28 with TRBJ2-7; D is ambiguous. The CDR3 contains 13 residues. Per the germline V gene, CDR1 is MDHEN and CDR2 is SYDVKM. V dropped 3 bases and J dropped 0 bases, with 6 bases sitting between them. CDR3 nucleotide sequence: TGTGCCAGCAGTTTTGCCAACTCCTACGAGCAGTACTTC. This codes for CASSFANSYEQYF.

This clonotype was observed many times. V is TRBV11-3 and J is TRBJ2-1; D not resolved. Trimming cost V 0 bases and J 10 bases, with 10 bases left between them. The CDR3 runs to 13 residues. From germline, CDR1 is SGHNT and CDR2 YENEEA. The CDR3 nucleotides are TGTGCCAGCAGCTTAGATCTTGCCCCGGAGCAGTTCTTC. The encoded protein is CASSLDLAPEQFF.

The rearrangement uses TRBV12-3 or TRBV12-4 and TRBJ2-1, with D hard to call. This CDR3 contains 16 residues. The V and J ends lost 2 bases and 5 bases respectively, with 16 bases between them. The CDR3 sequence: CASSLLALKFNNEQFF. CDR3 nucleotides: TGTGCCAGCAGTTTATTGGCCCTAAAATTCAACAATGAGCAGTTCTTC.

This clonotype has more than one count but fewer than ten. This chain links TRBV5-1 with TRBJ1-2; D may be TRBD1 (5 bases). CDR3 size: 16 residues. V lost 4 bases, J lost 7 bases, and 23 bases lay in between. Germline CDR1 is SGHRS and CDR2 is YFSETQ. CDR3 protein: CASSPVRDSDGAGYTF. The CDR3 region has the DNA TGCGCCAGCAGCCCGGTTAGGGACTCCGACGGCGCTGGCTACACCTTC.